This note documents a single TCR beta chain sequence. A single count supports this clone. Its antigen is still unknown. No much larger clonotype is one base removed from it; base qualities were not supplied. This specimen belongs to a study of memory CD4+ T cells and cytomegalovirus serostatus (dated by TCRdb to about 2019). Describing the broader study: The cohort comprised roughly 35 healthy Belgian adults, 9 CMV seropositive and about 25 CMV seronegative. The study sequenced CD4+ memory TCRbeta repertoires of a Belgian cohort with known cytomegalovirus serostatus to replicate a published TCR-based CMV serostatus classifier.

Including the terminal cysteine and phenylalanine, the CDR3 comprises 13 residues. Kept here is only the CDR3 DNA, which spans 39 bases and is read in frame from base 1. V drops 6 bases and J drops 6 bases, leaving 14 bases in between. CDR1 and CDR2 (LNHDA, SQIVND) derive from the germline V gene (reference sequence). A FACSAria II was used to sort memory CD4+ T cells, defined as single viable CD3+CD4+CD8-CD45RO+ cells. To determine CMV serostatus, a Roche Elecsys assay was used that detects serum IgG against CMV pp150, pp28, p38 and p52. After thawing, total CD4+ T cells were enriched by positive selection with CD4 magnetic microbeads. The samples came from a different study that was designed specifically to examine the CD4+ T cell memory repertoire. Peripheral blood mononuclear cells were isolated and cryopreserved following standard operating procedures; serum was stored at -80 °C. CD3-PerCP (BW264/56), CD4-APC (RPA-T4), CD45RO-PE (UCHT1) and CD8-Pacific Orange (3B5) antibodies were used for staining, and non-viable cells were excluded with Sytox blue.

The Quick-DNA Microprep Kit was used to extract genomic DNA from the sorted cells. Amplification of TCRbeta DNA was done with the immunoSEQ hsTCRbeta kit, following the protocol from the manufacturer. An Illumina MiSeq instrument was used to sequence the TCRbeta libraries. On the study's bioinformatics: Following removal of out-of-frame sequences, 2 million to 2.5 million distinct TCRbeta sequences were retained, with an average of around 70,000 per individual. Each individual was scored according to the count of 164 previously reported CMV-associated TCRbeta sequences and the total productive distinct TCRbeta count. A beta-binomial model was reimplemented in Python, and random forests from scikit-learn, run with default parameters, were trained on data from the US cohort. On the Belgian cohort, classifier performance was reported as the median AUC, along with percentile confidence intervals, across 10,000 bootstrap iterations. The source is immuneACCESS, and TCRdb retained only in-frame sequences with V and J called. Part of the clones is not carried over; for the studies checked, unresolved V genes explain less than half of this, and the remainder is unexplained. V, J and clone size were drawn from that table, and D and trimming were deduced from the DNA. This sample holds 45,000 to 65,000 clones; roughly three quarters were observed only once. Together, the top ten hold about 0.79% of the sample.

General findings and caveats noted by the study authors: On the Belgian cohort, the classifier built on the original framework reached a median bootstrapped AUC of about 0.95, with a 95% CI of 0.76-1.00. The results were interpreted as suggesting that the CMV-associated TCR signature is largely present in the CD4+ memory repertoire. Unlike the original study, which covered naive and memory CD4+ and CD8+ populations, the Belgian study sequenced only CD4+CD45RO+ memory cells. For CMV serostatus prediction, a median bootstrapped AUC of roughly 0.94 was reached with the original framework, and a median bootstrapped AUC of about 0.9 was reached with a US-trained random forest. Of under 200 previously reported CMV-associated TCRbeta sequences, 60 to 85 appeared in the CD4+ memory repertoires, each in one to five individuals.

This TCR was recovered from an adult in good health and CMV-seronegative. The source material was memory CD4+ T cells from blood. The chain joins TRBV19 to TRBJ1-2; TRBD1 is a possible D gene, resting on 6 matching bases. In nucleotide form, the sequence is TGTGCCAGTAGGCTAACAGGGATGGATGGCTACACCTTC. Its translation is CASRLTGMDGYTF. The full variable domain, completed from the reference TRBV19 and TRBJ1-2 proteins outside the CDR3, reads DGGITQSPKYLFRKEGQNVTLSCEQNLNHDAMYWYRQDPGQGLRLIYYSQIVNDFQKGDIAEGYSVSREKKESFPLTVTSAQKNPTAFYLCASRLTGMDGYTFGSGTRLTVV.